These 7 T cell receptor beta chains were sequenced from one sample in a study of T cell responses to AZD1222 COVID-19 vaccine (dated by TCRdb to the early 2020s). The meaning of the sample's time point label: baseline before first vaccination. Library method: the immunoSEQ multiplex PCR assay. Entries here come from immuneACCESS through TCRdb and include only in-frame sequences with V and J called. Some clones fail to appear in such tables; in the studies checked, an unresolved V gene covers under half of the shortfall, and the cause of the remainder is unknown. This sample gives some 170,000 clones in total; 85% to 90% of them show up just once. The ten largest clones represent under 2% of the sample. Here the sequenced sample was peripheral blood, taken on day 0 of AZD1222 vaccination. The receptor source for this set is an adult in good health.

This chain links TRBV6-5 with TRBJ1-1; TRBD1 aligns across 8 bases. The CDR3 contains 15 residues. V was pared by 8 bases and J by 0 bases, with 8 bases of the junction left unmatched. Germline CDR1 and CDR2: MNHEY and SVGAGI. This CDR3 is CASADRAKMNTEAFF. CDR3 nucleotide sequence: TGTGCCAGCGCGGACAGGGCAAAGATGAACACTGAAGCTTTCTTT.

This clone was detected once. The V gene is TRBV30, the J gene TRBJ1-1; 10 bases are a match to TRBD1. CDR1 is GTSNPN, CDR2 SVGIG, per germline (reference sequence). The CDR3 length is 15 residues. J gave up 5 bases and V 0 bases, and 6 bases lay outside the gene matches. CDR3 in amino acids: CAWSVLGQGQTEAFF. DNA of the CDR3: TGTGCCTGGAGTGTTTTGGGACAGGGGCAGACTGAAGCTTTCTTT.

This chain links TRBV6-5 with TRBJ2-1; the match to TRBD2 covers 13 bases. The CDR3 loop spans 16 amino acids. With 0 bases clipped from V and 10 bases from J, the junction kept 6 bases outside the gene matches. Germline V gene sequence: CDR1 MNHEY, CDR2 SVGAGI. In nucleotides, the CDR3 is TGTGCCAGCAGTTACTCCACTAGCGGGGGGGCCTGGGAGCAGTTCTTC. It codes for CASSYSTSGGAWEQFF.

The chain employs TRBV6-6 and TRBJ1-1; D unclear. The length of the CDR3 is 9 residues. V lost 4 bases to trimming and J lost 9 bases, with 3 bases between them. Germline loops: CDR1 MNHNY, CDR2 SVGAGI (reference sequence). The CDR3 DNA follows: TGTGCCAGCAGTTCCAAAGCTTTCTTT. It encodes CASSSKAFF.

The chain combines TRBV6-5 with TRBJ1-4; D is unresolved. Germline loops: CDR1 MNHEY, CDR2 SVGAGI. With 7 bases removed from V and 3 bases from J, the gap between germline ends came to 12 bases. The CDR3 is 14 residues long. CDR3 amino acids: CASTKRGANEKLFF. The CDR3 DNA reads TGTGCCAGCACCAAAAGAGGAGCTAATGAAAAACTGTTTTTT.

The genes are TRBV5-1 and TRBJ1-2; D is ambiguous. Trimming took off 4 bases at V and 0 bases at J, with 13 bases between the two ends. Germline lookup yields CDR1 SGHRS and CDR2 YFSETQ. The CDR3 length is 15 residues. CDR3 coding DNA: TGCGCCAGCAGCCCCCTGCGGGGTCCTAACTATGGCTACACCTTC. As protein: CASSPLRGPNYGYTF. The full variable domain, completed using reference TRBV5-1 and TRBJ1-2, is KAGVTQTPRYLIKTRGQQVTLSCSPISGHRSVSWYQQTPGQGLQFLFEYFSETQRNKGNFPGRFSGRQFSNSRSEMNVSTLELGDSALYLCASSPLRGPNYGYTFGSGTRLTVV.

This chain uses TRBV28 with TRBJ1-1; D gene unclear. Trimming stripped 2 bases from V and 5 bases from J, with 9 bases between. This CDR3 comprises 13 residues. Germline loops: CDR1 MDHEN, CDR2 SYDVKM. The DNA for the CDR3 is TGTGCCAGCAGTTTACCCGCAGAAACTGAAGCTTTCTTT. The encoded protein is CASSLPAETEAFF.